Listed below are T cell receptor beta chains from one sample, sequenced in a study of cytomegalovirus exposure and HLA in healthy donors. TCRdb keeps only in-frame clones here, not all; method: immunoSEQ multiplex PCR. The table has 200,000 to 300,000 clones, approximately 86% seen once. Specimen: PBMCs. These receptors came from a woman aged 25 to 45 in good health and CMV-seropositive. Each CDR3 is given with its conserved first and last residue. A D gene is named only where the DNA matches it firmly. Rows may omit the clone size; those that give it use once, few, many or a size class.

D	length	size	V	J	CDR3	DNA
NA	11	NA	TRBV14	TRBJ2-7	CASSHYHEQYF	TGTGCCAGCAGCCATTATCACGAGCAGTACTTC
TRBD1	14	NA	TRBV6-1	TRBJ2-7	CASSSGTGGFEQYF	TGTGCCAGCAGTTCCGGGACAGGGGGCTTCGAGCAGTACTTC
NA	15	NA	TRBV7-8	TRBJ2-1	CASSFNSGSYNEQFF	TGTGCCAGCAGCTTTAATAGCGGTTCCTACAATGAGCAGTTCTTC
NA	11	NA	TRBV30	TRBJ1-1	CAWNMNTEAFF	TGTGCCTGGAATATGAACACTGAAGCTTTCTTT
NA	15	NA	TRBV7-9	TRBJ2-1	CASSPRARSYNEQFF	TGTGCCAGCAGCCCGCGGGCCCGCTCCTACAATGAGCAGTTCTTC
TRBD1	17	once	TRBV10-1	TRBJ2-1	CASSESGATGWSNEQFF	TGCGCCAGCAGTGAGTCCGGTGCGACAGGGTGGAGCAATGAGCAGTTCTTC
NA	16	NA	TRBV23-1	TRBJ1-5	CASTHFHGASNQPQHF	TGCGCCAGCACCCATTTCCATGGGGCAAGCAATCAGCCCCAGCATTTT
TRBD1	17	NA	TRBV2	TRBJ2-1	CASSGDPRDRRSNEQFF	TGTGCCAGCAGTGGGGACCCCCGGGACAGGCGATCCAATGAGCAGTTCTTC
NA	17	NA	TRBV12-5	TRBJ2-7	CASGLAQSSYFSYEQYF	TGTGCTAGTGGTTTGGCCCAATCTAGCTACTTTTCCTACGAGCAGTACTTC
NA	15	NA	TRBV30	TRBJ2-1	CAWSVRSLEYNEQFF	TGTGCCTGGAGTGTACGGAGCTTGGAATACAATGAGCAGTTCTTC
NA	15	few	TRBV30	TRBJ2-7	CAWRRGSPPPYEQYF	TGTGCCTGGCGGCGGGGCTCCCCGCCCCCCTACGAGCAGTACTTC
TRBD2	16	NA	TRBV11-2	TRBJ2-1	CASSNEPTSGYNEQFF	TGTGCCAGCAGTAACGAACCGACTAGCGGTTACAATGAGCAGTTCTTC
TRBD1	14	once	TRBV6-1	TRBJ2-6	CASKGTGGANVLTF	TGTGCCAGCAAAGGGACAGGTGGGGCCAACGTCCTGACTTTC
NA	14	NA	TRBV11-2	TRBJ1-4	CASSGTGLGEKLFF	TGTGCCAGCAGCGGAACGGGACTGGGGGAAAAACTGTTTTTT
NA	13	NA	TRBV27	TRBJ2-7	CASRKYSSYEQYF	TGTGCCAGCAGAAAGTACAGCTCCTACGAGCAGTACTTC
NA	15	NA	TRBV5-4	TRBJ2-7	CASSPEAAPSYEQYF	TGTGCCAGCAGCCCCGAGGCAGCCCCCTCCTACGAGCAGTACTTC
NA	12	NA	TRBV12-5	TRBJ1-1	CASGYAGNEAFF	TGTGCTAGTGGTTACGCAGGGAATGAAGCTTTCTTT
NA	15	NA	TRBV5-1	TRBJ2-2	CASSLAEGLTGELFF	TGCGCCAGCAGCTTGGCCGAGGGCCTGACCGGGGAGCTGTTTTTT
TRBD1	15	NA	TRBV18	TRBJ2-7	CASSTPQGGSYEQYF	TGTGCCAGCTCAACACCACAGGGGGGATCCTACGAGCAGTACTTC
NA	13	NA	TRBV6-6	TRBJ2-7	CASSYLGSYEQYF	TGTGCCAGCAGTTATTTAGGGAGCTACGAGCAGTACTTC
NA	13	NA	TRBV28	TRBJ2-7	CASSSPRPYEQYF	TGTGCCAGCAGCTCCCCTAGGCCCTACGAGCAGTACTTC
NA	11	few	TRBV28	TRBJ2-2	CASRTAGELFF	TGTGCCAGCAGGACAGCCGGGGAGCTGTTTTTT
NA	16	once	TRBV5-1	TRBJ2-3	CASSLAIAASTDTQYF	TGCGCCAGCAGCTTGGCCATTGCGGCCAGCACAGATACGCAGTATTTT
NA	13	NA	TRBV28	TRBJ1-5	CASSLSGDQPQHF	TGTGCCAGCAGTTTATCGGGGGATCAGCCCCAGCATTTT
TRBD1	15	NA	TRBV7-6	TRBJ1-1	CASSQTGTANTEAFF	TGTGCCAGCAGCCAGACCGGGACAGCGAACACTGAAGCTTTCTTT
NA	15	NA	TRBV6-1	TRBJ2-5	CASSELVQGKETQYF	TGTGCCAGCAGCGAGCTCGTACAGGGAAAAGAGACCCAGTACTTC
TRBD1	14	NA	TRBV6-5	TRBJ1-1	CASSYQQGYTEAFF	TGTGCCAGCAGTTATCAACAGGGGTACACTGAAGCTTTCTTT
TRBD1	13	NA	TRBV10-3	TRBJ1-2	CAIRPGQNYGYTF	TGTGCCATCAGGCCGGGACAGAACTATGGCTACACCTTC
TRBD1	15	NA	TRBV5-1	TRBJ1-2	CASSSGQGGSYGYTF	TGCGCCAGCAGCTCCGGACAGGGGGGTAGCTATGGCTACACCTTC
NA	13	NA	TRBV30	TRBJ2-5	CAWSVPGLQTQYF	TGTGCCTGGAGTGTACCGGGGTTACAGACCCAGTACTTC
NA	12	NA	TRBV27	TRBJ1-5	CASRTGNQPQHF	TGTGCCAGCAGAACAGGGAATCAGCCCCAGCATTTT
NA	15	NA	TRBV19	TRBJ2-7	CASSPTAQPNYEQYF	TGTGCCAGTAGTCCGACTGCTCAGCCAAACTACGAGCAGTACTTC
NA	15	NA	TRBV6-5	TRBJ2-1	CASSYSKPGIDEQFF	TGTGCCAGCAGTTACTCGAAACCAGGGATCGATGAGCAGTTCTTC
NA	18	NA	TRBV7-9	TRBJ2-3	CASSPRGGGEGDTDTQYF	TGTGCCAGCAGCCCGCGAGGTGGAGGGGAAGGGGACACAGATACGCAGTATTTT
TRBD2	16	once	TRBV19	TRBJ2-7	CASSLPRLAGLREQYF	TGTGCCAGTAGTCTCCCTCGACTAGCGGGGTTGAGGGAGCAGTACTTC
NA	14	NA	TRBV5-1	TRBJ1-3	CASRESNSGNTIYF	TGCGCCAGCAGAGAGTCAAACTCTGGAAACACCATATATTTT
TRBD1	15	NA	TRBV30	TRBJ2-3	CAWSEGTANTDTQYF	TGTGCCTGGAGTGAGGGGACAGCCAACACAGATACGCAGTATTTT
NA	12	NA	TRBV7-9	TRBJ2-7	CASSSVGYEQYF	TGTGCCAGCAGCTCGGTTGGTTACGAGCAGTACTTC
NA	10	NA	TRBV29-1	TRBJ2-2	CSVDTGELFF	TGCAGCGTCGACACCGGGGAGCTGTTTTTT
NA	15	NA	TRBV5-5	TRBJ1-1	CASSLTGTQNTEAFF	TGTGCCAGCAGCTTAACCGGGACTCAGAACACTGAAGCTTTCTTT
NA	13	NA	TRBV27	TRBJ2-7	CASSLSVSYEQYF	TGTGCCAGCTCGCTTAGCGTGTCCTACGAGCAGTACTTC
TRBD1	14	NA	TRBV2	TRBJ2-3	CASSEDRVTDTQYF	TGTGCCAGCAGTGAGGACAGGGTCACAGATACGCAGTATTTT